A single sample gave rise to the 3 T cell receptor beta chains below, sequenced in a study of control samples from healthy donors and cancer patients. Profiling relied on immunoSEQ multiplex PCR, and the TCRdb table lists in-frame clones only, not all of them. The repertoire includes roughly 120,000 clones, around 92% of them detected once, and 40% sits in the top ten. Sequencing was done on a sample of blood. These receptors came from a man aged 45-65 years in good health.

The rearrangement links TRBV29-1 to TRBJ1-1; tentative D call: TRBD1 (5 bases). V was shortened by 3 bases and J by 5 bases, with 16 bases between the two germline ends. The CDR3 totals 14 residues. Germline V CDR1 and CDR2: SQVTM, ANQGSEA. CDR3 residues: CSVDGAGRGTEAFF. CDR3 in DNA: TGCAGCGTTGACGGGGCAGGGAGGGGAACTGAAGCTTTCTTT.

This clone is a singleton in its sample. This chain joins TRBV9 and TRBJ1-1; no reliable D call. The germline V and J ends were trimmed by 0 bases and 1 base, with 4 bases remaining between them. Germline V gene lookup returns CDR1 SGDLS and CDR2 YYNGEE. The CDR3 covers 13 residues. In DNA, the CDR3 is TGTGCCAGCAGCGTAGTGTGGAACACTGAAGCTTTCTTT. Protein sequence: CASSVVWNTEAFF.

CDR3 loop: CASSYSGNYGYTF. As DNA, the CDR3 is TGTGCCAGCAGTTACTCGGGGAACTATGGCTACACCTTC. The rearrangement uses TRBV6-5 and TRBJ1-2; D remains unclear. V was clipped by 0 bases and J by 2 bases, with 4 bases between them. Per the germline V gene, CDR1 is MNHEY and CDR2 is SVGAGI. The CDR3 consists of 13 residues.